This TCR beta chain was observed in a study of cytomegalovirus exposure and HLA in healthy donors. General study points: CMV serostatus was the only recorded immune exposure for donors. Generally TCR sequences proved uncommon, though certain public TCRs appeared in numerous donors.

Note on this clone: Antigen unknown.

The CDR3 spans 15 residues. Trimming removed 3 bases from V and 0 bases from J; junction bases left unmatched: 8. Germline CDR1 reads GTSNPN; CDR2 reads SVGIG (reference sequence). Use of 60 Vbeta and 13 Jbeta primers characterized the PCR. Libraries were prepared by immunoSEQ multiplex PCR; TCRdb keeps only in-frame clonotypes and omits some of them. The sample includes 150,000 to 200,000 clones, 83% seen only once; the top ten take less than 2%. This chain connects TRBV30 to TRBJ2-7; the match to TRBD2 covers 7 bases. The sequence derives from a man in his forties or fifties in good health and CMV-seropositive. Sequences were obtained from PBMCs. The CDR3 bases are TGTGCCTGGAGCCGGGGGGACCCGAGCTCCTACGAGCAGTACTTC. It specifies CAWSRGDPSSYEQYF.